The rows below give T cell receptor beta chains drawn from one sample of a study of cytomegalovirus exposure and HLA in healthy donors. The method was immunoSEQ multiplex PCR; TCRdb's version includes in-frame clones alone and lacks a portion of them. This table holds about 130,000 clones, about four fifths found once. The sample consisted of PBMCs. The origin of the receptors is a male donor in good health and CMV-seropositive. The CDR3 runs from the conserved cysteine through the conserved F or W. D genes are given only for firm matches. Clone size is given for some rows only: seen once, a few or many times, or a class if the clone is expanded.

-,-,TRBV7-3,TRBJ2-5,TGTGCCAGCAGCCAGGGGGCGGGGGGGAGAGAGACCCAGTACTTC,CASSQGAGGRETQYF
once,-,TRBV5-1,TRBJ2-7,TGCGCCAGCAGCTTGAAGCTGGCGGGGTTAACCTACGAGCAGTACTTC,CASSLKLAGLTYEQYF
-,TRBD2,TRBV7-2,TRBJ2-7,TGTGCCAGCAGCTCAACTAGCGGCTACGAGCAGTACTTC,CASSSTSGYEQYF
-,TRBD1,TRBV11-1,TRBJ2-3,TGTGCCAGCAGCCGGGACAGGTCCACAGATACGCAGTATTTT,CASSRDRSTDTQYF
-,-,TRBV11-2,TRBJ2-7,TGTGCCAGCAGCCCGCAGACCTACGAGCAGTACTTC,CASSPQTYEQYF
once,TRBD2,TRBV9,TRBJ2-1,TGTGCCAGCAGCGTAGAGTTAGCGGGAGGCAATGAGCAGTTCTTC,CASSVELAGGNEQFF
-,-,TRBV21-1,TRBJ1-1,TGTGCCAGCAGAGGACAGTTGAACACTGAAGCTTTCTTT,CASRGQLNTEAFF
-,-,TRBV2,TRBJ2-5,TGTGCCAGCAGTGGCGGGGAGACCCAGTACTTC,CASSGGETQYF
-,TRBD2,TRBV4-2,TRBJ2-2,TGTGCCAGCAGCCAGAGGGGAGGGCCGGACGGGGAGCTGTTTTTT,CASSQRGGPDGELFF
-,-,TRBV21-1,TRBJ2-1,TGTGCCAGCGCGGGGGCTATCGATGAGCAGTTCTTC,CASAGAIDEQFF
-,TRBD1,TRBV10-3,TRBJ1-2,TGTGCCATCAGTGTTCAAACAGGGGCCCGAAACTATGGCTACACCTTC,CAISVQTGARNYGYTF
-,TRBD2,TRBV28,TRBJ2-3,TGTGCCAGCCCCCCACCGACTAGCGGGAGCCCCACAGATACGCAGTATTTT,CASPPPTSGSPTDTQYF
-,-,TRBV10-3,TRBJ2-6,TGTGCCATCAGTGAGTCGACAGCTGGGGCCAACGTCCTGACTTTC,CAISESTAGANVLTF
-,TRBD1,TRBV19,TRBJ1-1,TGTGCCAGTGGACAGGGGATCGGCACTGAAGCTTTCTTT,CASGQGIGTEAFF
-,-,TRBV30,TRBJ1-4,TGTGCCTGGAGTGTAAATCGTGGGCTCGATGAAAAACTGTTTTTT,CAWSVNRGLDEKLFF
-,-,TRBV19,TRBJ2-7,TGTGCCACGCAGGTCTCCTACGAGCAGTACTTC,CATQVSYEQYF
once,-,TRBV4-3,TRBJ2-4,TGCGCCAGCAGCCAAGCCAGGATGGGCTCGGCCAAAAACATTCAGTACTTC,CASSQARMGSAKNIQYF
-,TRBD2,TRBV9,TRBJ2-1,TGTGCCAGCGGATCGACTAGCGGGAGGCTCTACAATGAGCAGTTCTTC,CASGSTSGRLYNEQFF
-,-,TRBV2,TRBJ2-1,TGTGCCAGCAGTGAACCGGTCCATATCGCTAAAAATGAGCAGTTCTTC,CASSEPVHIAKNEQFF
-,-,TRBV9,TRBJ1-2,TGTGCCAGCAGCGTAGATGGGGCAGCTGGGGATGGCTACACCTTC,CASSVDGAAGDGYTF
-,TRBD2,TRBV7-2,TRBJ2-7,TGTGCCAGCAGCGTAGGCCCTAGCGGGAGGACCACACACTACGAGCAGTACTTC,CASSVGPSGRTTHYEQYF
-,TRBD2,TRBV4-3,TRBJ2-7,TGCGCCAGCAGCCCTGGGCGGGAGATCTACGAGCAGTACTTC,CASSPGREIYEQYF
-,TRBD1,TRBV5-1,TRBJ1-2,TGCGCCAGCAGCTTGTACGACAGGGCCCAGGGGGGCTACACCTTC,CASSLYDRAQGGYTF
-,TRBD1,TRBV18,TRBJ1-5,TGTGCCAGCTCACCTCGACGCGTACAGGGGAACAATCAGCCCCAGCATTTT,CASSPRRVQGNNQPQHF
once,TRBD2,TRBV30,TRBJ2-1,TGTGCCCTCGTGGGAGCGGGAGGGCCCAATGAGCAGTTCTTC,CALVGAGGPNEQFF